Below, 15 T cell receptor beta chains from the same sample are listed, as sequenced in a study of shared clonotypes between healthy human individuals. Repertoires were generated with immunoSEQ multiplex PCR, while TCRdb's copy carries only in-frame clones and drops some. The sample includes 300,000 or so clones, over 65% of them seen just once. The sample taken for sequencing was memory CD4+ T cells sorted from blood. As to subset: CD45RA-negative fraction. The receptor set was obtained from a man between 25 and 39 years old in good health.

This chain links TRBV6-5 with TRBJ1-1; 7 bases line up with TRBD1. This CDR3 has 13 residues. The germline gives CDR1 MNHEY, CDR2 SVGAGI. V shed 8 bases and J 0 bases; nucleotides not matched to a gene: 3. The CDR3 DNA reads TGTGCCAGCCTTACAGGGGTGAACACTGAAGCTTTCTTT. Translating gives CASLTGVNTEAFF.

The chain combines TRBV6-6 with TRBJ1-5; D gene ambiguous. This CDR3 region has 13 residues. In germline, CDR1 is MNHNY, CDR2 SVGAGI (reference sequence). V was pared by 5 bases and J by 0 bases, with 5 bases between. The CDR3 DNA is TGTGCCAGCAGTAAAGATAGCAATCAGCCCCAGCATTTT. Its translation: CASSKDSNQPQHF.

This sequence joins TRBV9 and TRBJ2-1, with 8 positions matching TRBD2. Germline lookup yields CDR1 SGDLS and CDR2 YYNGEE. The CDR3 is 16 residues long. Losses at the gene ends were 4 bases for V and 1 base for J; bases not matched to a gene: 7. CDR3 amino acids: CASSSTAGASYNEQFF. In DNA form, the CDR3 reads TGTGCCAGCAGCTCAACAGCGGGAGCGTCCTACAATGAGCAGTTCTTC.

The CDR3 spells CASKAGVGSSSYEQYF. The CDR3 coding sequence is TGTGCCAGCAAAGCCGGAGTGGGATCCAGCTCCTACGAGCAGTACTTC. The chain is built from TRBV28 and TRBJ2-7; D gene ambiguous. The ends were cut back, 7 bases at V and 0 bases at J, with 19 bases in the middle. Per the germline V gene, CDR1 is MDHEN and CDR2 is SYDVKM. CDR3 length: 16 residues.

This chain uses TRBV28 with TRBJ2-1; the D gene is possibly TRBD1 (6 bases). This CDR3 is 14 amino acids long. Between the trimmed V and J ends, which lost 7 bases and 5 bases, there was a span of 15 bases. Germline CDR1 MDHEN, CDR2 SYDVKM. CDR3: CASTTGMINNEQFF. The CDR3, as DNA: TGTGCCAGCACAACAGGGATGATCAACAATGAGCAGTTCTTC.

The chain uses TRBV28 and TRBJ1-4, with D tentatively TRBD1 (5 bases). The CDR3 has 14 residues. Germline CDR1 and CDR2: MDHEN and SYDVKM. Trimming removed 1 base at V and 9 bases at J, with 12 bases between. This chain's CDR3 is CASSLLAGGQKLFF. The CDR3 bases are TGTGCCAGCAGTTTATTAGCCGGGGGACAAAAACTGTTTTTT. The full variable domain, its missing parts supplied by reference TRBV28 and TRBJ1-4, is DVKVTQSSRYLVKRTGEKVFLECVQDMDHENMFWYRQDPGLGLRLIYFSYDVKMKEKGDIPEGYSVSREKKERFSLILESASTNQTSMYLCASSLLAGGQKLFFGSGTQLSVL.

This sequence joins TRBV4-1 and TRBJ2-2, with 13 bases fitting TRBD2. CDR3 length equals 18 residues. Unmatched junction bases numbered 5, after V lost 1 base and J lost 3 bases. CDR1 MGHRA and CDR2 YSYEKL come from the germline V gene. The CDR3 region is CASSQAPLAGGDTGELFF. The CDR3 DNA sequence: TGCGCCAGCAGCCAAGCCCCACTAGCGGGAGGGGACACCGGGGAGCTGTTTTTT.

The chain links TRBV7-2 to TRBJ2-7; a weak D match, TRBD1 (5 bases). Germline-derived CDR1 and CDR2 are SGHTA and FQGNSA. Deletions cut 4 bases from V and 7 bases from J, with 14 bases between. The CDR3 has 13 amino acids. The CDR3 spells CASSSGPSREQYF. In DNA form, the CDR3 reads TGTGCCAGCAGCTCAGGGCCCTCAAGGGAGCAGTACTTC.

The chain recombines TRBV2 with TRBJ2-5; a possible D gene is TRBD1 (6 bases). V lost 6 bases and J 7 bases, leaving 12 bases between the germline ends. This CDR3 is built from 12 residues. Germline values: CDR1 SNHLY, CDR2 FYNNEI. The CDR3 DNA reads as TGTGCCAGCAGCGTAGGGGGTGGGACCCAGTACTTC. Its protein is CASSVGGGTQYF.

The chain employs TRBV5-5 and TRBJ1-6; D gene ambiguous. Germline-derived CDR1 and CDR2 are SGHKS and YYEKEE (reference sequence). The CDR3 length is 13 residues. The ends were cut back, 4 bases at V and 7 bases at J, with 9 bases in the middle. CDR3 sequence reads: CASSLGPNSPLHF. CDR3 nucleotide sequence: TGTGCCAGCAGCCTGGGCCCAAATTCACCCCTCCACTTT.

Note on this clone: The sample carries other DNA sequences with the same CDR3. The CDR3 reads CASSLERGEAFF. As DNA, the CDR3 is TGCGCCAGCAGCTTAGAGCGGGGTGAAGCTTTCTTT. The chain carries TRBV5-1 and TRBJ1-1, with no clear D. The CDR3 totals 12 residues. Germline V lookup: CDR1 SGHRS, CDR2 YFSETQ. V shed 2 bases and J shed 7 bases, with 9 bases lying between them.

This clone was seen more than once but under ten times. This sequence joins TRBV5-1 and TRBJ2-7; D not certain. CDR3 length: 13 residues. Trimming took off 2 bases at V and 2 bases at J, with 8 bases between the two ends. Germline values: CDR1 SGHRS, CDR2 YFSETQ. The CDR3 sequence is CASSFMATYEQYF. The CDR3 DNA sequence: TGCGCCAGCAGCTTCATGGCGACCTACGAGCAGTACTTC. The full variable domain, completed using reference TRBV5-1 and TRBJ2-7, is KAGVTQTPRYLIKTRGQQVTLSCSPISGHRSVSWYQQTPGQGLQFLFEYFSETQRNKGNFPGRFSGRQFSNSRSEMNVSTLELGDSALYLCASSFMATYEQYFGPGTRLTVT.

This clone was recorded once. The rearrangement joins TRBV18 to TRBJ2-5; D gene unclear. In germline, CDR1 is KGHSH, CDR2 LQKENI. This CDR3 is built from 15 residues. Between the trimmed V and J ends, which lost 3 bases and 4 bases, there was a span of 15 bases. The CDR3 spells CASSPATGVGETQYF. In nucleotides, the CDR3 is TGTGCCAGCTCACCTGCTACTGGGGTGGGAGAGACCCAGTACTTC.

This clone has only one observation. The gene calls are TRBV7-9 and TRBJ2-7; the D gene could be TRBD1 or TRBD2 (5 bases each). Trimming removed 3 bases from V and 6 bases from J, with 24 bases in between. The germline V gene encodes CDR1 SEHNR and CDR2 FQNEAQ (reference sequence). This CDR3 region has 17 residues. The CDR3 is CASSFRPRVTIGGEQYF. In DNA form, the CDR3 reads TGTGCCAGCAGCTTTAGACCCAGGGTAACCATCGGAGGCGAGCAGTACTTC.

This clone occurred a few times. The chain joins TRBV11-2 to TRBJ2-5, with TRBD1 identical over 9 bases. The germline V gene has CDR1 SGHAT and CDR2 FQNNGV. V lost 4 bases, J lost 4 bases, and 10 bases stayed unmatched. The CDR3 sequence is 16 residues long. The CDR3 reads CASSSRPGTGPETQYF. CDR3 in DNA: TGTGCCAGCAGCTCGCGGCCCGGGACAGGGCCAGAGACCCAGTACTTC.